The 13 T cell receptor beta chains presented below share a single source sample, sequenced in a study of regulatory T cells in long-lasting Graves disease (dated by TCRdb to the early 2020s). The library was produced with multiplex PCR. TCRdb names Illumina HiSeq 4000 as the instrument used. To build TCR beta libraries, CDR3 regions were amplified by Arm-PCR using iRepertoire HTBI primers. TCRdb cleaned the public reads at Q25 with fastp, built clones with MiXCR and kept in-frame beta chains. A single entry per CDR3 protein holds the most common genes and DNA from its merged rows. In this sample the table shows some 450,000 distinct CDR3 sequences, 23% of which occur a single time. The top ten clonotypes cover about 26% of the sample. Interpreted using the paper, the time point label stands for: persistent/refractory GD, antithyroid drugs over 5 years with positive TRAb. For both TCR sequencing and RNA sequencing, RNA was extracted from PBMCs in TRIzol.

Sequenced here: peripheral blood mononuclear cells (PBMCs), sampled when the disease was refractory, from a patient treated with antithyroid drugs. Every receptor here comes from a female donor with Graves disease.

This clonotype was seen ten or more times. The chain recombines TRBV6-5 with TRBJ2-5; D is perhaps TRBD1 (5 bases). Germline V lookup: CDR1 MNHEY, CDR2 SVGAGI. This CDR3 region has 14 residues. Trimming shortened V by 0 bases and J by 2 bases, and 7 bases separated the two germline ends. The CDR3 sequence is CASSYSQGQETQYF. The CDR3 bases are TGTGCCAGCAGTTACTCGCAGGGACAAGAGACCCAGTACTTC.

This chain links TRBV4-3 with TRBJ1-2; tentatively, D is TRBD1 (5 bases). V was clipped by 6 bases and J by 2 bases, with 19 bases between them. CDR1 is LGHNA, CDR2 YSLEER, per germline. The CDR3 length is 16 residues. In nucleotides, the CDR3 is TGCGCCAGCAGTACCCATTCCGGGACCGCGAACTATGGCTACACCTTC. Its protein product is CASSTHSGTANYGYTF.

This clonotype was observed a handful of times. V usage is TRBV15 and J usage is TRBJ2-7; possible D gene TRBD2, 5 bases. Trimming took off 8 bases at V and 0 bases at J, with 11 bases between the two ends. This CDR3 has 13 amino acids. Germline-derived CDR1 and CDR2 are LNHNV and YYDKDF (reference sequence). The CDR3 nucleotides read TGTGCCACCGGGCGGGCGAACTCCTACGAGCAGTACTTC. This sequence encodes CATGRANSYEQYF.

Note on this clonotype: This may be a read error: a much more frequent sequence differs by one nucleotide. The chain has TRBV28 and TRBJ2-1; the D is unclear. Germline CDR1 is MDHEN and CDR2 is SYDVKM. The CDR3 has 12 residues. Trimming pared 6 bases from V and 0 bases from J, leaving 3 bases between. DNA of the CDR3: TGTGCCAGCAGACCCTCCTACAATGAGCAGTTCTTC. Amino acids: CASRPSYNEQFF.

The chain couples TRBV24-1 to TRBJ2-7, with D tentatively TRBD1 or TRBD2 (5 bases each). In germline, CDR1 is KGHDR, CDR2 SFDVKD. The V and J ends lost 2 bases and 2 bases respectively, with 12 bases between them. The CDR3 totals 15 residues. This CDR3 is CATSDSRGATYEQYF. The DNA of the CDR3 is TGTGCCACCAGTGATTCCCGAGGGGCCACCTACGAGCAGTACTTC.

The table lists this clonotype with many counts. The chain employs TRBV19 and TRBJ1-5; D unclear. The V and J ends lost 0 bases and 7 bases respectively, with 7 bases between them. This CDR3 is 13 amino acids long. Germline CDR1 reads LNHDA; CDR2 reads SQIVND (reference sequence). The CDR3 region is CASSIELTQPQHF. The CDR3 bases are TGTGCCAGTAGTATAGAACTGACGCAGCCCCAGCATTTT.

V usage is TRBV10-3 and J usage is TRBJ2-2; 10 bases line up with TRBD2. With 5 bases clipped from V and 6 bases from J, the junction kept 9 bases outside the gene matches. CDR1 is ENHRY, CDR2 SYGVKD, per germline. The CDR3 runs 16 residues. CDR3 in DNA: TGTGCCATCAGTAAGCTAGCGGGAGAAGGTTCCGGGGAGCTGTTTTTT. It encodes CAISKLAGEGSGELFF.

A few counts support this clonotype. The rearrangement links TRBV7-2 to TRBJ2-3, with 12 bases that match TRBD2. Unmatched junction bases numbered 8, after V lost 3 bases and J lost 4 bases. Germline lookup yields CDR1 SGHTA and CDR2 FQGNSA. The CDR3 runs to 17 residues. The chain's CDR3 is CASSFLAGGGRADTQYF. The CDR3 coding sequence is TGTGCCAGCAGCTTCCTAGCGGGAGGGGGGAGAGCAGATACGCAGTATTTT.

CDR3 loop: CAWSVGGLYEQYF. The CDR3 bases are TGTGCCTGGAGTGTTGGGGGGCTCTACGAGCAGTACTTC. This chain connects TRBV30 to TRBJ2-7; D is tentatively TRBD1 or TRBD2 (6 bases each). CDR1 GTSNPN and CDR2 SVGIG come from the germline V gene (reference sequence). The CDR3 consists of 13 residues. The V end lost 0 bases, the J end lost 3 bases, and 9 bases lay between the germline ends.

This clonotype has more than one count but fewer than ten. J is TRBJ2-5 and V is TRBV13; no clear D gene. The ends were cut back, 7 bases at V and 8 bases at J, with 11 bases in the middle. This CDR3 is built from 11 residues. CDR1 PRHDT and CDR2 FYEKMQ come from the germline V gene (reference sequence). The chain's CDR3 is CASTSLCTQYF. The CDR3, as DNA: TGTGCCAGCACCTCACTATGTACCCAGTACTTC. The variable domain in full, with the rest retrieved from reference TRBV13 and TRBJ2-5, is AAGVIQSPRHLIKEKRETATLKCYPIPRHDTVYWYQQGPGQDPQFLISFYEKMQSDKGSIPDRFSAQQFSDYHSELNMSSLELGDSALYFCASTSLCTQYFGPGTRLLVL.

As to this clonotype: A much larger clone lies one base from this, so it may be a read error. The chain is built from TRBV12-3 or TRBV12-4 and TRBJ2-7, with D possibly matching TRBD2 (6 bases). This CDR3 spans 13 amino acids. The DNA of the CDR3 is TGTGCCAGCAGTTTTGCGCGGGGCTACGGGCAGTACTTC. This codes for CASSFARGYGQYF.

This clonotype showed up just once. The V and J genes are TRBV19 and TRBJ1-1; no definite D call. CDR1 is LNHDA and CDR2 is SQIVND in the germline V gene (reference sequence). CDR3 length: 14 residues. V was trimmed by 1 base and J by 11 bases, leaving 17 bases between them. The CDR3 DNA reads TGTGCCAGTAGTATAGCCGAGCGGGGTTTGTCGGCTTTCTTT. Its translation is CASSIAERGLSAFF.

A few counts support this clonotype. The genes are TRBV7-9 and TRBJ2-4, with a weak D call TRBD1 (5 bases). Germline CDR1 and CDR2: SEHNR and FQNEAQ (reference sequence). Trimming removed 5 bases from V and 11 bases from J, with 10 bases in between. The length of the CDR3 is 11 residues. This CDR3 reads CASSEPGFQYF. CDR3 bases: TGTGCCAGCAGCGAGCCAGGGTTTCAGTACTTC.